The rows below give T cell receptor beta chains drawn from one sample of a study of T-cell reconstitution after alpha-beta-depleted transplantation in children. Each CDR3 protein is one row after TCRdb ran MiXCR on the PCR reads. The sample consists of some 490,000 distinct CDR3 sequences, approximately 12% of them appearing once. The specimen comprised PBMCs from the stem cell graft donor, sampled from the stem cell graft. These receptors were collected from a human donor who donated a stem cell graft to a child with combined immunodeficiency. Both conserved end residues are part of each CDR3. A D gene is named only where the DNA matches it firmly.

TRBD1 TRBJ1-1 TRBV12-3/TRBV12-4 CASSHGQGNTEAFF
- TRBJ2-6 TRBV12-3/TRBV12-4 CASTQRRTSGANVLTF
- TRBJ2-3 TRBV9 CASSAQTEPDTQYF
- TRBJ1-6 TRBV7-2 CASSLIRVVGNNSPLHF
- TRBJ2-3 TRBV9 CASSVEPGTQYF
TRBD1 TRBJ2-1 TRBV24-1 CATSEPSGTGGYEQFF
TRBD2 TRBJ2-7 TRBV12-3/TRBV12-4 CASSFREGTLSEQYF
- TRBJ2-3 TRBV5-4 CASSIRLGSTQYF
- TRBJ2-1 TRBV7-9 CASSRAGWDEQFF
- TRBJ2-1 TRBV7-2 CASSLRGPSVSYNEQFF
- TRBJ2-3 TRBV7-9 CASSPPALGWSTDTQYF
- TRBJ2-5 TRBV29-1 CSVVGLPGPREETQYF
TRBD2 TRBJ2-1 TRBV20-1 CSATGGGSGGVSYNEQFF